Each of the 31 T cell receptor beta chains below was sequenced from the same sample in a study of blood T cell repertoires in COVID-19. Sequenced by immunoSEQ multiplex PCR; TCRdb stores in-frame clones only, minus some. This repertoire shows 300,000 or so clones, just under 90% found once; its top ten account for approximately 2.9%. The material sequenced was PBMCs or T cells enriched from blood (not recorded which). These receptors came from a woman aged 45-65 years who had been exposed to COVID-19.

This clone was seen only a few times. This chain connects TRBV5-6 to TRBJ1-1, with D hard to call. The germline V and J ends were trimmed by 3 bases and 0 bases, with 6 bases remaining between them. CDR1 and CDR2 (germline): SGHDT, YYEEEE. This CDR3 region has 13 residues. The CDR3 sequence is CASSWGVNTEAFF. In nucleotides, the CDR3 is TGTGCCAGCAGCTGGGGAGTGAACACTGAAGCTTTCTTT.

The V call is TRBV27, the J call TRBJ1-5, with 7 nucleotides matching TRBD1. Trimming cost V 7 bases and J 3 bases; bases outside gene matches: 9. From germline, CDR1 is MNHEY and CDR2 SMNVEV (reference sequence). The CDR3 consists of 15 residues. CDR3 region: CASKGGSTYNQPQHF. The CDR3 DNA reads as TGTGCCAGCAAAGGGGGCAGCACTTACAATCAGCCCCAGCATTTT.

The CDR3 DNA is TGTGCCAGCAGTGCCTCCTACAGGGGCACCTATGGCTACACCTTC. Encoded protein: CASSASYRGTYGYTF. The chain couples TRBV28 to TRBJ1-2; 7 bases agree with TRBD1. Per the germline V gene, CDR1 is MDHEN and CDR2 is SYDVKM. With V trimmed by 5 bases and J by 4 bases, 10 bases remained unmatched. CDR3 length: 15 residues.

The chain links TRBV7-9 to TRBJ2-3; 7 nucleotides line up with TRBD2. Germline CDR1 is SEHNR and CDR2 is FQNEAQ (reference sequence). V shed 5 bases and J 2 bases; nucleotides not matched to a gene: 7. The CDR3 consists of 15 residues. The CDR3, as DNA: TGTGCCAGCAGCGAGTGGGGGGGTGACACAGATACGCAGTATTTT. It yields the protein CASSEWGGDTDTQYF.

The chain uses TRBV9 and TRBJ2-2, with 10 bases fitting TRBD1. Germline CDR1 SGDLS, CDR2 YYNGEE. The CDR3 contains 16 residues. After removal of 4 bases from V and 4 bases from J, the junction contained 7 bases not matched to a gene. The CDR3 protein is CASSPGGQGSTGELFF. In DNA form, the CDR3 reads TGTGCCAGCAGCCCCGGGGGACAGGGGTCCACCGGGGAGCTGTTTTTT.

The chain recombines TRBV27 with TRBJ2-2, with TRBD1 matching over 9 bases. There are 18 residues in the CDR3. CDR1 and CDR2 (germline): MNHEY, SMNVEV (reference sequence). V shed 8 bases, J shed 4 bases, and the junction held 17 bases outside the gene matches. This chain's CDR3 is CASGIISGTGWPTGELFF. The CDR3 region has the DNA TGTGCCAGCGGCATCATCTCCGGGACAGGGTGGCCCACCGGGGAGCTGTTTTTT.

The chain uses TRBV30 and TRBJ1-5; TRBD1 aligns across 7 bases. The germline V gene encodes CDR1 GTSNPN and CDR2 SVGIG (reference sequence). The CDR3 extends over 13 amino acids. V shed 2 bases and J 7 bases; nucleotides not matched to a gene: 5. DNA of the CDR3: TGTGCCTGGAGTACAGGGGCTGGGCAGCCCCAGCATTTT. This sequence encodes CAWSTGAGQPQHF.

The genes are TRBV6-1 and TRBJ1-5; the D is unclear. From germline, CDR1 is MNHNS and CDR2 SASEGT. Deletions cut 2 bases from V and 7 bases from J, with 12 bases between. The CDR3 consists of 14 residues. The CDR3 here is CASSELDARQPQHF. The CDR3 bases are TGTGCCAGCAGTGAATTGGATGCTAGGCAGCCCCAGCATTTT.

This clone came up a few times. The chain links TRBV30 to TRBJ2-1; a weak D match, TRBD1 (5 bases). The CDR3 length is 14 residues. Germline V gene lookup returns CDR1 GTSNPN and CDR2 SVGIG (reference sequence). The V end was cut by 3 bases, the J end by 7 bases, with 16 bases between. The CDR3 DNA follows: TGTGCCTGGAGCCTGACGCAGGGTTGGAATGAGCAGTTCTTC. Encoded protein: CAWSLTQGWNEQFF.

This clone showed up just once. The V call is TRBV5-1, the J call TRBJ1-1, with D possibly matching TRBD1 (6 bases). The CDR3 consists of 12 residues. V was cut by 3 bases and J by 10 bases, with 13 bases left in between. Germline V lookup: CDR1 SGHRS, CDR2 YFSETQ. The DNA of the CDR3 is TGCGCCAGCAGCTCCCCAGGGGATCGAGCTTTCTTT. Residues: CASSSPGDRAFF.

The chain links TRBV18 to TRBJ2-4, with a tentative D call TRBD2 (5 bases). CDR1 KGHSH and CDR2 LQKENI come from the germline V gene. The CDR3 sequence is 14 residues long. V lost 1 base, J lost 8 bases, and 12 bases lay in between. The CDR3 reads CASSPRGYSDIQYF. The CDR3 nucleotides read TGTGCCAGCTCACCACGAGGGTACAGTGACATTCAGTACTTC.

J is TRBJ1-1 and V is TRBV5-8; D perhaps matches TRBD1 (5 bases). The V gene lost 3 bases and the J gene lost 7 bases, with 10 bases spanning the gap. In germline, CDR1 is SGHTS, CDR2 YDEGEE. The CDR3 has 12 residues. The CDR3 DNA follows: TGTGCCAGCAGCTGGTCGACAGATGAAGCTTTCTTT. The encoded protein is CASSWSTDEAFF.

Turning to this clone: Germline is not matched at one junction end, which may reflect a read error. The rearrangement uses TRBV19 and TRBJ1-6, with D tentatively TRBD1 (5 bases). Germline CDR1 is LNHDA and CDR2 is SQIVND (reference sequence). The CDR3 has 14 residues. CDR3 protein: CASSLDSYNSPLHF. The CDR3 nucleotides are TGTGCCAGTAGTTTAGACAGTTATAATTCACCCCTCCACTTT.

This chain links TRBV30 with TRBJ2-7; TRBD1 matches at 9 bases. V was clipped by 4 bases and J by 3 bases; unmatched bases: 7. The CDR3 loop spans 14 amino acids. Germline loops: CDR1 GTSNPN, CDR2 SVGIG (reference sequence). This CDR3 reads CAWNLDRGGYEQYF. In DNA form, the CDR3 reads TGTGCCTGGAATCTGGACAGGGGTGGCTACGAGCAGTACTTC.

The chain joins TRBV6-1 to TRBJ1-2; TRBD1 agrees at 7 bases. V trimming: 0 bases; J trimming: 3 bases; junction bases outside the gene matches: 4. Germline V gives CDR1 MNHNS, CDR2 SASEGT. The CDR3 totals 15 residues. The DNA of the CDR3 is TGTGCCAGCAGTGAAGCAGGACAGGTGGACTATGGCTACACCTTC. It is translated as CASSEAGQVDYGYTF.

The CDR3 sequence is CAWNQLSGRRTPYGYTF. CDR3 sequence (DNA): TGTGCCTGGAATCAACTCTCCGGGAGACGGACGCCTTATGGCTACACCTTC. This rearrangement joins TRBV30 to TRBJ1-2; D remains unclear. Germline assignment: CDR1 GTSNPN and CDR2 SVGIG (reference sequence). The CDR3 contains 17 residues. V lost 4 bases to trimming and J lost 5 bases, with 26 bases between them.

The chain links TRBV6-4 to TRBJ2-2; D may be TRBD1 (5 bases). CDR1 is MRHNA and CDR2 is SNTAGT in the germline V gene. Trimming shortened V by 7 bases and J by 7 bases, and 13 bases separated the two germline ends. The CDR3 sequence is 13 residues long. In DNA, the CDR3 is TGTGCCAGCATCGAAGGGGCAGGCGGGGAGCTGTTTTTT. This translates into CASIEGAGGELFF.

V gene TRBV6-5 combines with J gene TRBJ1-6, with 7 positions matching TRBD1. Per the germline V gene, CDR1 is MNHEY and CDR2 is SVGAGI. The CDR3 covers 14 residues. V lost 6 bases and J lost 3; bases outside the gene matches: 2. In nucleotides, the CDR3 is TGTGCCAGCAGGGGGGACAGCTATAATTCACCCCTCCACTTT. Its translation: CASRGDSYNSPLHF.

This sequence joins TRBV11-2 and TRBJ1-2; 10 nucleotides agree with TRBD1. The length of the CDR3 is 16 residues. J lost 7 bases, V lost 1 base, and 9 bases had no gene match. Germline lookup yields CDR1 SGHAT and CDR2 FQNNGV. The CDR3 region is CASSLVKGTGVTGYTF. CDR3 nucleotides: TGTGCCAGCAGCTTAGTAAAAGGGACAGGGGTTACTGGCTACACCTTC.

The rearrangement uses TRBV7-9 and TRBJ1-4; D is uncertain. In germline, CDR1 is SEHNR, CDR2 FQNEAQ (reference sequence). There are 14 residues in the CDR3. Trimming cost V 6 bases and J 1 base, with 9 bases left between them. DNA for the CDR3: TGTGCCAGCAGGACGGAGTTAACTAATGAAAAACTGTTTTTT. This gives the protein CASRTELTNEKLFF. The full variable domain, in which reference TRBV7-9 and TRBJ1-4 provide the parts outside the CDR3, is DTGVSQNPRHKITKRGQNVTFRCDPISEHNRLYWYRQTLGQGPEFLTYFQNEAQLEKSRLLSDRFSAERPKGSFSTLEIQRTEQGDSAMYLCASRTELTNEKLFFGSGTQLSVL.

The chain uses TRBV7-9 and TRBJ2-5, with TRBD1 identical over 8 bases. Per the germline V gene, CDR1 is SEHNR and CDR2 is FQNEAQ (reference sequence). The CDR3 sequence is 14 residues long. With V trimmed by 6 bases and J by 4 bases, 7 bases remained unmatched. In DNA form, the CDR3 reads TGTGCCAGCAGTTACATAGACAGGGGAGAGACCCAGTACTTC. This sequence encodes CASSYIDRGETQYF.

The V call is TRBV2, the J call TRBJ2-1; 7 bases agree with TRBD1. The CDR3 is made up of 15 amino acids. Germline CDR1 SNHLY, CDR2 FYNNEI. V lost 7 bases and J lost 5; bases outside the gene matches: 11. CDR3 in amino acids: CASTRDRGVHNEQFF. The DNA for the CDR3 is TGTGCCAGCACGAGGGACAGAGGCGTCCACAATGAGCAGTTCTTC.

The CDR3 region is CASTDRAGVNTEAFF. For the CDR3, the DNA is TGTGCCAGCACGGACCGAGCAGGGGTGAACACTGAAGCTTTCTTT. The V call is TRBV27, the J call TRBJ1-1, with D possibly matching TRBD1 (6 bases). There are 15 residues in the CDR3. Germline values: CDR1 MNHEY, CDR2 SMNVEV (reference sequence). The V and J ends lost 7 bases and 0 bases respectively, with 15 bases between them.

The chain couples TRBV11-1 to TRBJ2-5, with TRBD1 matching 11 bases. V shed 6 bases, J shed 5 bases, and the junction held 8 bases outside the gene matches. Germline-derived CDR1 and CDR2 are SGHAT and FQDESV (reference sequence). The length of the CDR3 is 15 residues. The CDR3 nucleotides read TGTGCCAGCAGTCGGGGGACAGGGGGTTTTGAGACCCAGTACTTC. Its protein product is CASSRGTGGFETQYF.

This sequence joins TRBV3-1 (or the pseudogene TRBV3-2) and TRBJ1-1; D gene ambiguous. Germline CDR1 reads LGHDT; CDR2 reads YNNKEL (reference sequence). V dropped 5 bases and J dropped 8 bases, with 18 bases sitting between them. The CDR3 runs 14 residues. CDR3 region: CASSFDLRGIEAFF. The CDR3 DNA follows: TGTGCCAGCAGCTTCGACTTGCGGGGTATCGAAGCTTTCTTT.

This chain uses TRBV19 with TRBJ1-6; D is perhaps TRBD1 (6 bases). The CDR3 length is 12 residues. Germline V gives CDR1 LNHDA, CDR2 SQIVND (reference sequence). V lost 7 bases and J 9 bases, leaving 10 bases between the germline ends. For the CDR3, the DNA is TGTGCCAGTACCTTGGGGGCTTCACCCCTCCACTTT. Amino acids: CASTLGASPLHF. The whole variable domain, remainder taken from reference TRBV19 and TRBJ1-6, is DGGITQSPKYLFRKEGQNVTLSCEQNLNHDAMYWYRQDPGQGLRLIYYSQIVNDFQKGDIAEGYSVSREKKESFPLTVTSAQKNPTAFYLCASTLGASPLHFGNGTRLTVT.

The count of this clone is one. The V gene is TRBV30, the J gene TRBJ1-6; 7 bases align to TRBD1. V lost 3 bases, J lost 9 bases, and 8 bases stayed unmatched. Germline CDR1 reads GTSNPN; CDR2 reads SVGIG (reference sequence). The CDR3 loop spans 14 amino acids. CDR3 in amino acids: CAWSEQGRGSPLHF. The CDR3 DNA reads TGTGCCTGGAGCGAACAGGGGCGAGGTTCACCCCTCCACTTT.

CDR3 DNA: TGTGCCAGCAGTGAAGTAGGTAGCGGGGCATCCTACAATGAGCAGTTCTTC. Translation gives CASSEVGSGASYNEQFF. This sequence joins TRBV2 and TRBJ2-1, with TRBD2 matching 8 bases. CDR1 is SNHLY and CDR2 is FYNNEI in the germline V gene. V trimming: 1 base; J trimming: 1 base; junction bases outside the gene matches: 6. There are 17 residues in the CDR3.

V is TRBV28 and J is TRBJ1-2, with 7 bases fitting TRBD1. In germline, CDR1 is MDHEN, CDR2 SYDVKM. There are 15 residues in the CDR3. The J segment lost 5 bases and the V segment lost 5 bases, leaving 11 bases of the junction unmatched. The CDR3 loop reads CASSQPRQGSYGYTF. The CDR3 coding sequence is TGTGCCAGCAGTCAGCCTCGACAGGGCTCTTATGGCTACACCTTC.

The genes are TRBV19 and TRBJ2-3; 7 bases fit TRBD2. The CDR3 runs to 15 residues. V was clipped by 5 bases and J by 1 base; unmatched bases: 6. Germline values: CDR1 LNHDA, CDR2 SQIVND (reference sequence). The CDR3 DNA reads TGTGCCAGTAGTTGGGGGGGGGTTCGCACAGATACGCAGTATTTT. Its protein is CASSWGGVRTDTQYF.

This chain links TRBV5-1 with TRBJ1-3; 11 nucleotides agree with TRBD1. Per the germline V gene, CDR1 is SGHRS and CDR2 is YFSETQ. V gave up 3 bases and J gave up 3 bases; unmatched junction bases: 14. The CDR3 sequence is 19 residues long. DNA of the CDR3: TGCGCCAGCAGCTCCACCGGGACAGGGGGTTTCGGTAGTGGAAACACCATATATTTT. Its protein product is CASSSTGTGGFGSGNTIYF.